This T cell receptor beta chain was sequenced for a study of T cell responses to AZD1222 COVID-19 vaccine. Overall study results and limits: Seropositive AZD1222 recipients at baseline numbered only five to seven.

The CDR3 has 17 residues. Losses at the gene ends were 4 bases for V and 1 base for J; bases not matched to a gene: 8. The germline V gene encodes CDR1 SGHTA and CDR2 FQGNSA. Comment on this clone: As yet, its antigen is unknown.

Generated by immunoSEQ multiplex PCR, the TCRdb table keeps only in-frame clones and is missing some. The data show some 79,000 clones, 80% seen once. The TCR comes from an adult who received the AZD1222 COVID-19 vaccine. V gene TRBV7-2 combines with J gene TRBJ2-2; 8 bases fit TRBD2. Source: peripheral blood, taken 28 days after the second AZD1222 dose. CDR3 residues: CASSSWTSPLNTGELFF. The DNA for the CDR3 is TGTGCCAGCAGCTCTTGGACTAGCCCCTTGAACACCGGGGAGCTGTTTTTT.